This TCR beta chain was retrieved from a study of blood T cell repertoires in COVID-19. Study-level background: Material from acute and convalescent COVID-19 was sourced from the United States, Italy and Spain. Nucleic acid was either cDNA or gDNA, and it came from T cells, B-cell-depleted T cells, or PBMCs.

Study processing details: Nucleated cell number was recorded as an estimate derived from reference gene primer amplification. Produced via immunoSEQ multiplex PCR; TCRdb's table is partial and in-frame only. D and trimming were read from the DNA, whereas the V and J calls and clone size are those reported in that table. The sample shows 110,000 or so clones, about 90% of them seen only once. In germline, CDR1 is MGHRA, CDR2 YSYEKL. This CDR3 region has 18 residues. Deletions cut 3 bases from V and 0 bases from J, with 20 bases between. The source is a woman aged 45 to 65 with acute or convalescent COVID-19. Sample: peripheral blood. The chain uses TRBV4-1 and TRBJ1-1, with D hard to call. In nucleotides, the CDR3 is TGCGCCAGCAGCCAGTTTTGGGTTGCACAGAACATGAACACTGAAGCTTTCTTT. Amino acids: CASSQFWVAQNMNTEAFF.